This T cell receptor beta chain was sequenced for a study of T cells in Graves' hyperthyroidism and ophthalmopathy. The sample holds many counts of this clonotype. Amplified regions were TCR beta CDR3 sequences from RNA transcripts. When the TCR CDR3 underwent first-round RT-PCR, the HTBI primer set was used. MiXCR was run by TCRdb on the multiplex PCR reads, yielding one entry per CDR3 protein. The sample holds about 640,000 distinct CDR3 sequences, around 20% seen once. Trimming cost V 4 bases and J 1 base; bases outside gene matches: 7. Germline CDR1 reads SEHNR; CDR2 reads FQNEAQ (reference sequence). The CDR3 is 17 residues long.

The sequence came from a man aged 30 to 45 with Graves' ophthalmopathy. Sample: blood. V is TRBV7-9 and J is TRBJ2-7; TRBD2 matches 13 bases. The chain's CDR3 is CASSSPGLAGESYEQYF. In DNA, the CDR3 is TGTGCCAGCAGCTCCCCTGGACTAGCGGGAGAGTCCTACGAGCAGTACTTC.